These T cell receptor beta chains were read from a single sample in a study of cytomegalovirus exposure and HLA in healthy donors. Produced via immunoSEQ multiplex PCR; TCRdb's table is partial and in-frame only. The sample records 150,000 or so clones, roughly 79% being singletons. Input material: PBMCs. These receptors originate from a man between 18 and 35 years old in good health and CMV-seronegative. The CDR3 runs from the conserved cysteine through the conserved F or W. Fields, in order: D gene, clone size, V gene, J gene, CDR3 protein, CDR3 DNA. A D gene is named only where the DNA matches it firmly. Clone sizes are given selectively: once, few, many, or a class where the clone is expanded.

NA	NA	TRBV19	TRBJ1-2	CASSIGGSLHYGYTF	TGTGCCAGTAGTATCGGCGGCAGCCTGCACTATGGCTACACCTTC
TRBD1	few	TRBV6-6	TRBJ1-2	CASSYGTGGGGYTF	TGTGCCAGCAGTTACGGGACAGGGGGAGGAGGCTACACCTTC
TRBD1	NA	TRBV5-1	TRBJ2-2	CASSSTGDTGELFF	TGCGCCAGCAGCTCGACAGGGGACACCGGGGAGCTGTTTTTT
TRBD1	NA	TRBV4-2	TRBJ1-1	CASSRSTGAEAFF	TGTGCCAGCAGCCGATCAACAGGGGCTGAAGCTTTCTTT
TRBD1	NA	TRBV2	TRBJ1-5	CASSDQTGGSNQPQHF	TGTGCCAGCAGTGACCAGACAGGGGGTAGCAATCAGCCCCAGCATTTT
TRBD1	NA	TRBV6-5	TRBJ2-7	CASSSGGLITYEQYF	TGTGCCAGCAGTTCAGGGGGTCTAATCACCTACGAGCAGTACTTC
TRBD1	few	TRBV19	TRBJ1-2	CASSIAGTAFGYTF	TGTGCCAGTAGTATAGCCGGGACAGCTTTTGGCTACACCTTC
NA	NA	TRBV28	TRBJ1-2	CASSFGDSYGYTF	TGTGCCAGCAGTTTCGGAGACAGCTATGGCTACACCTTC
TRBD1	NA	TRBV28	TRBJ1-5	CASSSDREYQPQHF	TGTGCCAGCAGCTCCGACAGGGAATATCAGCCCCAGCATTTT
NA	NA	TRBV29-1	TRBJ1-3	CSVAVSGNTIYF	TGCAGCGTTGCCGTCTCTGGAAACACCATATATTTT
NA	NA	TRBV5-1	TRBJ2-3	CASSLGPSSTDTQYF	TGCGCCAGCAGCTTGGGGCCTTCTAGCACAGATACGCAGTATTTT
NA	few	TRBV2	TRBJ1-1	CASSFGRGSMNTEAFF	TGTGCCAGCAGTTTCGGCAGGGGATCGATGAACACTGAAGCTTTCTTT
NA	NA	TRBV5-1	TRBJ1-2	CASSLAQVALGYGYTF	TGCGCCAGCAGCTTGGCACAAGTAGCCCTGGGCTATGGCTACACCTTC
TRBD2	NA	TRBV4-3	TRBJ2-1	CASSPLAGGNNEQFF	TGCGCCAGCAGCCCACTAGCGGGGGGCAACAATGAGCAGTTCTTC
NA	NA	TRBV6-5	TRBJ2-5	CASRERGGETQYF	TGTGCCAGCAGGGAGAGGGGGGGGGAGACCCAGTACTTC
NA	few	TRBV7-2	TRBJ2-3	CASSSDGSTDTQYF	TGTGCCAGCAGCTCAGACGGGAGCACAGATACGCAGTATTTT
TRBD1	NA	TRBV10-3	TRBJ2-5	CAIRGTAQETQYF	TGTGCCATCAGGGGGACAGCGCAAGAGACCCAGTACTTC
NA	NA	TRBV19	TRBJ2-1	CASSIDSVSYNEQFF	TGTGCCAGTAGTATTGACAGCGTGTCCTACAATGAGCAGTTCTTC
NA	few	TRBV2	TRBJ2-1	CASLEGTVNEQFF	TGTGCCAGCCTCGAGGGTACTGTCAATGAGCAGTTCTTC
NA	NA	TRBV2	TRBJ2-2	CASSESAVGGELFF	TGTGCCAGCAGTGAATCAGCGGTAGGCGGGGAGCTGTTTTTT
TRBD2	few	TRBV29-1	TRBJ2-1	CSVAGTSGGWNEQFF	TGCAGCGTTGCCGGGACTAGCGGGGGGTGGAATGAGCAGTTCTTC
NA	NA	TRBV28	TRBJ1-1	CASSLSWGGEPEAFF	TGTGCCAGCAGCCTCAGTTGGGGGGGGGAGCCCGAAGCTTTCTTT
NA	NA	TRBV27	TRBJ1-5	CASRSGIVNQPQHF	TGTGCCAGCAGATCAGGGATCGTCAATCAGCCCCAGCATTTT
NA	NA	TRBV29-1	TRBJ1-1	CSAAPGRATNTEAFF	TGCAGCGCTGCCCCCGGCAGAGCGACGAACACTGAAGCTTTCTTT
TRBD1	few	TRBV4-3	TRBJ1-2	CASSQGLGTGNGYTF	TGCGCCAGCAGCCAAGGGTTAGGGACAGGGAATGGCTACACCTTC
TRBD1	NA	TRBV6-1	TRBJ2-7	CASSEEEGQGGHEQYF	TGTGCCAGCAGTGAAGAGGAGGGACAGGGGGGCCACGAGCAGTACTTC
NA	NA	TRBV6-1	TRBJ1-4	CASSRGGVEGEKLFF	TGTGCCAGCAGTCGGGGAGGGGTCGAGGGTGAAAAACTGTTTTTT
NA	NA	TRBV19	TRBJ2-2	CASSIGTTNTGELFF	TGTGCCAGTAGTATCGGGACAACGAACACCGGGGAGCTGTTTTTT
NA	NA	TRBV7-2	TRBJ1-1	CASSLWTENTEAFF	TGTGCCAGCAGCTTATGGACAGAGAACACTGAAGCTTTCTTT
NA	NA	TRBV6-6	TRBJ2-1	CASSYSSSYNEQFF	TGTGCCAGCAGTTACTCCAGCTCCTACAATGAGCAGTTCTTC
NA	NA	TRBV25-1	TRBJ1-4	CASSEYGDTNEKLFF	TGTGCCAGCAGTGAATACGGGGATACTAATGAAAAACTGTTTTTT
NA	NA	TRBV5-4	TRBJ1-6	CASSLGHGNSPPHF	TGTGCCAGCAGCTTGGGACACGGGAATTCACCCCCCCACTTT
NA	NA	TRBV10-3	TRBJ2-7	CAISIAAGSYEQYF	TGTGCCATCAGTATCGCTGCAGGTTCCTACGAGCAGTACTTC
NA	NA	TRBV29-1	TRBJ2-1	CSVEGLTYNEQFF	TGCAGCGTTGAAGGACTGACCTACAATGAGCAGTTCTTC
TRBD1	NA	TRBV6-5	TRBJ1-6	CASSRGQGGSPLHF	TGTGCCAGCAGTAGGGGACAGGGGGGTTCACCCCTCCACTTT
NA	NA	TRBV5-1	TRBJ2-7	CASSLGSGGTYEQYF	TGCGCCAGCAGCTTGGGGTCGGGTGGCACCTACGAGCAGTACTTC